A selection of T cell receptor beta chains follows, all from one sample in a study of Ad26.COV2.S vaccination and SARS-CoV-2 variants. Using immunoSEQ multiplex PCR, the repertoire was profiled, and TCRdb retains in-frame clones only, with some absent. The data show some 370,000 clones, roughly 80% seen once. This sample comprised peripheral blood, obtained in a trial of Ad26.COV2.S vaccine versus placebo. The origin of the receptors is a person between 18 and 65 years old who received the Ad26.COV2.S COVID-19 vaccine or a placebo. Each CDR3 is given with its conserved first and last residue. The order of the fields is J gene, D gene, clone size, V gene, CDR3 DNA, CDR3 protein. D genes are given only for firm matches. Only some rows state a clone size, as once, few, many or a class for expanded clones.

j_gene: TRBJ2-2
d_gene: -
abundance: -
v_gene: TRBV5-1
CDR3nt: TGCGCCAGCAGCTTGTTCGCGGGAACGAACACCGGGGAGCTGTTTTTT
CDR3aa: CASSLFAGTNTGELFF

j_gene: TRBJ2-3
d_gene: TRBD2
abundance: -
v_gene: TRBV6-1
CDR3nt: TGTGCCAGCAGTGATCGTGGCGGGGGAGGCGAGTTAGATACGCAGTATTTT
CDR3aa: CASSDRGGGGELDTQYF

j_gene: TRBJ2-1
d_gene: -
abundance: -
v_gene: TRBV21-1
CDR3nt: TGTGCCAGCAGCAAAGGAGTAGCGGTTAGCTCCTACAATGAGCAGTTCTTC
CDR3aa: CASSKGVAVSSYNEQFF

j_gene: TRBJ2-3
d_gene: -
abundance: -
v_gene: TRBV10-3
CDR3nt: TGTGCCATCAGTAGGCAGAGTAGCACAGATACGCAGTATTTT
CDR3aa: CAISRQSSTDTQYF

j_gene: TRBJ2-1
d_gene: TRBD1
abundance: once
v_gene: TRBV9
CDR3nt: TGTGCCAGCAGCGTAGTCGGGACAGTCTACAATGAGCAGTTCTTC
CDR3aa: CASSVVGTVYNEQFF

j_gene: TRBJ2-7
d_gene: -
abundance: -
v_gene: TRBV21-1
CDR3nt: TGTGCCAGCAGCAAAGCCTGGGACCGATCTAATTTATCCTACGAGCAGTACTTC
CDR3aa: CASSKAWDRSNLSYEQYF

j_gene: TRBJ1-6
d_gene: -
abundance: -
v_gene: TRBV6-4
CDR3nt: TGTGCCAGCAGCTCACGTCTCGGGGCCTCACCCCTCCACTTT
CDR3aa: CASSSRLGASPLHF

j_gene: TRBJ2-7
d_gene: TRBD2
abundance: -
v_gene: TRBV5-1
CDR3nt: TGCGCCAGCAGCCTGGGGGGGACTAGCGGCTCCTACGAGCAGTACTTC
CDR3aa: CASSLGGTSGSYEQYF

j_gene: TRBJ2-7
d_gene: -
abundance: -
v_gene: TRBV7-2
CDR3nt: TGTGCCAGCAGCTGGGGACTTGGCGTGCAGTACTTC
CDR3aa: CASSWGLGVQYF

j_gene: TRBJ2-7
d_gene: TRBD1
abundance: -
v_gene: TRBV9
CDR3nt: TGTGCCAGCAGCTCAAAGGACAGGGGGCCAAACGAGCAGTACTTC
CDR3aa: CASSSKDRGPNEQYF

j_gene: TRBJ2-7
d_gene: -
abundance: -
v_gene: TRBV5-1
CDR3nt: TGCGCCAGCAGCTTTTGGACAGCGGATTCCTACGAGCAGTACTTC
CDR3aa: CASSFWTADSYEQYF

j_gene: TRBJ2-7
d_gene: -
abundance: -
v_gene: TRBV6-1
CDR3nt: TGTGCCAGCAGTGAATCCCCTACCAATTTTTACGAGCAGTACTTC
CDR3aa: CASSESPTNFYEQYF

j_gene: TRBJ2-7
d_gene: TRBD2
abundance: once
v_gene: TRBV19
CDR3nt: TGTGCCAGTAGTCCCCCTAGCGGGAGTTGGAACGAGCAGTACTTC
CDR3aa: CASSPPSGSWNEQYF

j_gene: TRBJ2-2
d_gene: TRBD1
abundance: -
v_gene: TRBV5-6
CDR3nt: TGTGCCAGCAGTACAGGGGGCCACACCGGGGAGCTGTTTTTT
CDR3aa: CASSTGGHTGELFF

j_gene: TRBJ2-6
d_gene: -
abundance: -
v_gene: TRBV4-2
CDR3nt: TGTGCCAGCAGCCAAGGTACTGGGGCCAACGTCCTGACTTTC
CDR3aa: CASSQGTGANVLTF

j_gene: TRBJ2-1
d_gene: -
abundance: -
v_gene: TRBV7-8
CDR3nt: TGTGCCAGCAGCTTAGGTAGACTAGTCCTTAGCTCCTACAATGAGCAGTTCTTC
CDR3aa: CASSLGRLVLSSYNEQFF

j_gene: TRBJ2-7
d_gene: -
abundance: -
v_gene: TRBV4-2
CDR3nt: TGTGCCAGCAGCCAAGGGTTGATAGACTCTCTCTACGAGCAGTACTTC
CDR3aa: CASSQGLIDSLYEQYF

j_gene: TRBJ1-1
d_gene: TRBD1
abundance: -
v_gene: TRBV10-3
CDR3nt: TGTGCCATCAGTGAGTCTAATGGGGACAGGCCTCGGGGCACTGAAGCTTTCTTT
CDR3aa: CAISESNGDRPRGTEAFF

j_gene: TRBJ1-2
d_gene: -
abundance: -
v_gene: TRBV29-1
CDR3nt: TGCAGCGTATCTCGGGGCGAGCGTGGCTACACCTTC
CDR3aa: CSVSRGERGYTF

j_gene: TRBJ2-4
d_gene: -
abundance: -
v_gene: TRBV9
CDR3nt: TGTGCCAGCAGCCCCGGCGGAGGGGGGCGAGCCAAAAACATTCAGTACTTC
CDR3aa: CASSPGGGGRAKNIQYF

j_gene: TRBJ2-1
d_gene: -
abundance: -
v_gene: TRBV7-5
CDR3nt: TGTGCCAGAAGCTTAATTCTCGAGGGGGGATCCTACAATGAGCAGTTCTTC
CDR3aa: CARSLILEGGSYNEQFF

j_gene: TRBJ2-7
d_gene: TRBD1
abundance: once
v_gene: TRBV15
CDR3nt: TGTGCCACCAGTTCACGGACAGGGGTTCACCTCGAGCAGTACTTC
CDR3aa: CATSSRTGVHLEQYF

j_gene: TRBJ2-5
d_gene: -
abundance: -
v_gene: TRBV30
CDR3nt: TGTGCCTGGAGTGCTTCGGGCCTCCAGTGGGAGACCCAGTACTTC
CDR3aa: CAWSASGLQWETQYF

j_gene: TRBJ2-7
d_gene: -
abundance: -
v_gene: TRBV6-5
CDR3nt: TGTGCCAGCAGTTTCGACAGGACGCCCTCCTACGAGCAGTACTTC
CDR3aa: CASSFDRTPSYEQYF

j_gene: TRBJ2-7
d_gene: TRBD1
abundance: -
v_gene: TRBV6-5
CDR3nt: TGTGCCAGCAGTTACGACAGGGTCGCGTACGAGCAGTACTTC
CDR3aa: CASSYDRVAYEQYF

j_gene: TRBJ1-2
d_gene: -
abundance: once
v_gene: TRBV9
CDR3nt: TGTGCCAGCAGCGTAGATGCGCGGACAGTTCCCTCCTATGGCTACACCTTC
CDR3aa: CASSVDARTVPSYGYTF

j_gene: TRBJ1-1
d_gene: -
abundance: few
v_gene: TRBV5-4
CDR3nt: TGTGCCAGCAGCCTCGGGCAGACCTGGCCTTGGACTGAAGCTTTCTTT
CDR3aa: CASSLGQTWPWTEAFF

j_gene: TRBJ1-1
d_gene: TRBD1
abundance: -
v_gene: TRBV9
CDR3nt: TGTGCCAGCAAGCCTCAACCGACAGGGTGGAACACTGAAGCTTTCTTT
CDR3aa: CASKPQPTGWNTEAFF

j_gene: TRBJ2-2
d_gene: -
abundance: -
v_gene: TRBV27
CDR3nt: TGTGCCAGCAGTCCCCCACGGGTCGGGGAGCTGTTTTTT
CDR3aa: CASSPPRVGELFF

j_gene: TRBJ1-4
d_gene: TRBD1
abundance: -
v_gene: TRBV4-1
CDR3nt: TGCGCCAGCACCCTGATACAGGGGGAAAAACTGTTTTTT
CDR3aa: CASTLIQGEKLFF

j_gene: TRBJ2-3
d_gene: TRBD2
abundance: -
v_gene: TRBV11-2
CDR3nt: TGTGCCAGCAGCTTAGACCCTAGCGGGGTTGCGCAGTATTTT
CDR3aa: CASSLDPSGVAQYF

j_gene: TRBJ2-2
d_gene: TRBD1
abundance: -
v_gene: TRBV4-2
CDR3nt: TGTGCCAGCAGCCAAGATCACGGGGACAGGGGAATCGGGGAGCTGTTTTTT
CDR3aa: CASSQDHGDRGIGELFF

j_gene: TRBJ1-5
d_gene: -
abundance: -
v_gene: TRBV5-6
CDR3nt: TGTGCCAGCAGCTTGGGTCCGAGCCGCAATCAGCCCCAGCATTTT
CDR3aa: CASSLGPSRNQPQHF

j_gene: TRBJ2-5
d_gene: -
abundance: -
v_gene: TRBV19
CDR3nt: TGTGCCAGTAGTATCGGGGGACACCTCCAAGAGACCCAGTACTTC
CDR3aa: CASSIGGHLQETQYF

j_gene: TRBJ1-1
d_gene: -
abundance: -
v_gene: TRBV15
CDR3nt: TGTGCCACCAGCAGGGGTCGGGGCATGAACACTGAAGCTTTCTTT
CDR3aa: CATSRGRGMNTEAFF

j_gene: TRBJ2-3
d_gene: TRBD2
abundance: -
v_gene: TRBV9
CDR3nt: TGTGCCAGCAACAGGGGACTAGCGGGGGGGCATGGCACAGATACGCAGTATTTT
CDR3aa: CASNRGLAGGHGTDTQYF